These T cell receptor beta chains were read from a single sample in a study of blood T cell repertoires in COVID-19. Clones were read by immunoSEQ multiplex PCR, and TCRdb kept only the in-frame ones, dropping some. The sample consists of roughly 410,000 clones, 75% to 90% of them appearing once. Specimen: peripheral blood. The receptors were gathered from a woman between 40 and 50 years old with COVID-19, enrolled during active disease. Each CDR3 is given with its conserved first and last residue. D genes are given only for firm matches. Clone size is given for some rows only: seen once, a few or many times, or a class if the clone is expanded.

D gene,clone size,J gene,V gene,CDR3 protein,CDR3 DNA
NA,NA,TRBJ2-2,TRBV27,CASSLTDYTGELFF,TGTGCCAGCAGTTTGACAGACTACACCGGGGAGCTGTTTTTT
NA,NA,TRBJ1-1,TRBV7-2,CASSFGARDTEAFF,TGTGCCAGCAGCTTTGGAGCGAGGGACACTGAAGCTTTCTTT
NA,NA,TRBJ2-2,TRBV9,CAGSVGDILPSGELFF,TGTGCCGGCAGCGTAGGGGACATTCTTCCTTCCGGGGAGCTGTTTTTT
NA,NA,TRBJ2-7,TRBV11-2,CASSWAQTYEQYF,TGTGCCAGCAGCTGGGCCCAAACCTACGAGCAGTACTTC
NA,NA,TRBJ1-5,TRBV19,CASSQQGSGQPQHF,TGTGCCAGTAGTCAACAGGGAAGCGGCCAGCCCCAGCATTTT
NA,NA,TRBJ1-1,TRBV19,CASSITGGTEAFF,TGTGCCAGTAGTATTACCGGGGGCACTGAAGCTTTCTTT
TRBD1,NA,TRBJ1-2,TRBV3-1/TRBV3-2,CASSQSGQPSNYGYTF,TGTGCCAGCAGCCAATCGGGACAGCCCTCCAACTATGGCTACACCTTC
NA,NA,TRBJ2-1,TRBV7-3,CASSFGTSSEQFF,TGTGCCAGCAGCTTCGGGACATCTTCTGAGCAGTTCTTC
NA,NA,TRBJ2-7,TRBV7-9,CASSLDIPEQYF,TGTGCCAGCAGCTTAGACATCCCCGAGCAGTACTTC
TRBD1,NA,TRBJ1-4,TRBV7-9,CASRSDRGANEKLFF,TGTGCCAGCAGATCGGACAGGGGGGCTAATGAAAAACTGTTTTTT
NA,NA,TRBJ1-5,TRBV6-5,CASNRANQPQHF,TGTGCCAGCAATAGAGCCAATCAGCCCCAGCATTTT
TRBD1,NA,TRBJ1-2,TRBV11-2,CASSSDRGLYGYTF,TGTGCCAGCAGCTCGGACAGGGGACTCTATGGCTACACCTTC
TRBD1,NA,TRBJ1-1,TRBV5-1,CASSLGAGGVLPAMNTEAFF,TGCGCCAGCAGCTTGGGAGCAGGGGGCGTTCTGCCTGCCATGAACACTGAAGCTTTCTTT
TRBD1,NA,TRBJ1-1,TRBV7-6,CASSYTGGTEAFF,TGTGCCAGCAGCTACACAGGGGGCACTGAAGCTTTCTTT
NA,NA,TRBJ1-1,TRBV5-5,CASSLAGFTEAFF,TGTGCCAGCAGCTTGGCAGGTTTTACTGAAGCTTTCTTT
NA,NA,TRBJ1-1,TRBV7-9,CASSLFPNTEAFF,TGTGCCAGCAGCCTATTTCCGAACACTGAAGCTTTCTTT
NA,few,TRBJ2-2,TRBV6-2/TRBV6-3,CASSPFGELFF,TGTGCCAGCAGTCCCTTCGGGGAGCTGTTTTTT
NA,NA,TRBJ1-2,TRBV5-4,CASSLIRGTEQGYTF,TGTGCCAGCAGCTTGATTAGGGGAACGGAACAGGGCTACACCTTC
TRBD1,NA,TRBJ2-3,TRBV28,CASSLAGDSADTQYF,TGTGCCAGCAGTTTAGCAGGGGACAGTGCAGATACGCAGTATTTT
NA,NA,TRBJ2-1,TRBV10-3,CAISSGRDNEQFF,TGTGCCATTTCGAGCGGTAGAGACAATGAGCAGTTCTTC
NA,NA,TRBJ2-3,TRBV7-3,CASSPKPRLTDTQYF,TGTGCCAGCAGCCCGAAGCCTCGCTTGACAGATACGCAGTATTTT
TRBD1,NA,TRBJ2-2,TRBV7-8,CASSRTGVAGELFF,TGTGCCAGCAGTCGAACAGGGGTGGCCGGGGAGCTGTTTTTT
TRBD2,NA,TRBJ2-5,TRBV19,CASSPSPAGEETQYF,TGTGCCAGTAGTCCTTCCCCGGCGGGGGAAGAGACCCAGTACTTC
NA,NA,TRBJ1-2,TRBV10-3,CATQYTGDYGYTF,TGTGCCACCCAATACACCGGGGACTATGGCTACACCTTC
TRBD1,NA,TRBJ1-1,TRBV18,CASSPQGAVGNTEAFF,TGTGCCAGCTCACCACAGGGGGCGGTGGGAAACACTGAAGCTTTCTTT
TRBD1,NA,TRBJ1-6,TRBV4-2,CASQRTGTGVQDSPLHF,TGTGCCAGCCAACGAACCGGGACAGGGGTCCAGGATTCACCCCTCCACTTT
NA,NA,TRBJ2-1,TRBV27,CASSFIEGQGYNEQFF,TGTGCCAGCAGTTTCATCGAGGGGCAGGGGTACAATGAGCAGTTCTTC
NA,NA,TRBJ1-5,TRBV19,CASSIGGQGQPQHF,TGTGCCAGTAGTATCGGGGGGCAGGGTCAGCCCCAGCATTTT
NA,once,TRBJ1-1,TRBV9,CASSVVSLNTEAFF,TGTGCCAGCAGCGTAGTTAGTTTGAACACTGAAGCTTTCTTT
TRBD1,NA,TRBJ1-6,TRBV18,CASSPNRGTGLNSPLHF,TGTGCCAGCTCCCCTAACCGCGGGACAGGGCTGAATTCACCCCTCCACTTT
NA,NA,TRBJ2-5,TRBV7-8,CASSLGVGYQETQYF,TGTGCCAGCAGCTTAGGGGTCGGGTACCAAGAGACCCAGTACTTC
NA,NA,TRBJ2-7,TRBV28,CASISDYEQYF,TGTGCCAGCATTAGTGACTACGAGCAGTACTTC
TRBD1,NA,TRBJ1-6,TRBV6-1,CASSDFDRGGNSPLHF,TGTGCCAGCAGTGACTTTGACAGGGGAGGTAATTCACCCCTCCACTTT
NA,NA,TRBJ2-7,TRBV28,CASSFSPVMYEQYF,TGTGCCAGCAGTTTTTCTCCAGTCATGTACGAGCAGTACTTC
TRBD1,few,TRBJ1-5,TRBV30,CAWSDGTGNQPQHF,TGTGCCTGGAGTGACGGGACAGGCAATCAGCCCCAGCATTTT
NA,NA,TRBJ1-5,TRBV5-8,CASSFVSSGSGMSNQPQHF,TGTGCCAGCAGCTTCGTATCATCGGGGTCCGGGATGAGCAATCAGCCCCAGCATTTT
TRBD1,NA,TRBJ2-7,TRBV6-5,CASTVGDRGYEQYF,TGTGCCAGCACCGTGGGGGACAGGGGCTACGAGCAGTACTTC
NA,NA,TRBJ1-2,TRBV7-3,CASSLTGSYTF,TGTGCCAGCAGCTTAACGGGCAGCTACACCTTC
NA,NA,TRBJ1-4,TRBV4-3,CASSQDVAGRGEKLFF,TGCGCCAGCAGCCAAGATGTGGCAGGCCGGGGGGAAAAACTGTTTTTT
NA,NA,TRBJ2-1,TRBV6-5,CASSEGLLTFNEQFF,TGTGCCAGCAGCGAGGGACTGCTAACCTTCAATGAGCAGTTCTTC
TRBD1,NA,TRBJ1-2,TRBV7-9,CASSLGQQGDVGYTF,TGTGCCAGCAGCTTAGGCCAACAGGGGGACGTTGGCTACACCTTC
NA,NA,TRBJ1-1,TRBV7-3,CASSPRGDLNTEAFF,TGTGCCAGCAGCCCACGGGGAGATCTGAACACTGAAGCTTTCTTT
TRBD1,NA,TRBJ1-5,TRBV19,CASSIGRGQGANQPQHF,TGTGCCAGTAGTATAGGTAGGGGACAGGGGGCGAATCAGCCCCAGCATTTT
TRBD1,NA,TRBJ1-2,TRBV11-2,CASSLDRGGPGTANYGYTF,TGTGCCAGCAGCTTAGATCGTGGTGGGCCCGGGACAGCTAACTATGGCTACACCTTC
NA,NA,TRBJ2-7,TRBV10-3,CAISESGIYEQYF,TGTGCCATCAGTGAATCGGGTATCTACGAGCAGTACTTC
NA,NA,TRBJ1-1,TRBV7-2,CATPSRTAGPAFF,TGTGCCACCCCCAGCCGGACGGCGGGTCCAGCTTTCTTT
TRBD1,NA,TRBJ2-7,TRBV27,CASAKPLRGQGASEQYF,TGTGCCAGCGCAAAACCGCTAAGGGGACAGGGGGCCTCCGAGCAGTACTTC
NA,NA,TRBJ1-1,TRBV28,CASSLVQGLSFF,TGTGCCAGCAGTTTGGTTCAGGGCCTCTCCTTCTTT
NA,once,TRBJ2-7,TRBV11-2,CASSPRGTAYEQYF,TGTGCCAGCAGCCCACGCGGGACAGCGTACGAGCAGTACTTC
NA,NA,TRBJ1-2,TRBV10-3,CAISVHTASGYTF,TGTGCCATCAGTGTTCACACAGCCTCTGGCTACACCTTC
NA,few,TRBJ2-5,TRBV29-1,CSVERTRDETQYF,TGCAGCGTTGAAAGGACCCGGGATGAGACCCAGTACTTC
TRBD2,NA,TRBJ2-1,TRBV9,CASSASGTNNEQFF,TGTGCCAGCAGCGCGTCCGGGACTAACAATGAGCAGTTCTTC
NA,NA,TRBJ2-7,TRBV13,CASSLGGEGSYEQYF,TGTGCCAGCAGCTTAGGGGGAGAAGGATCCTACGAGCAGTACTTC
NA,NA,TRBJ1-2,TRBV27,CASSFTRNYGYTF,TGTGCCAGCAGTTTCACCAGGAACTATGGCTACACCTTC
TRBD1,NA,TRBJ1-5,TRBV5-3,CARSSWDRERGQPQHF,TGTGCCAGAAGCTCCTGGGACAGGGAACGAGGGCAGCCCCAGCATTTT
TRBD1,NA,TRBJ2-5,TRBV5-1,CASGTQGAGETQYF,TGCGCCAGCGGAACGCAGGGGGCGGGGGAGACCCAGTACTTC
TRBD1,NA,TRBJ2-7,TRBV6-5,CASSLDRGPYEQYF,TGTGCCAGCAGCTTGGACAGGGGGCCCTACGAGCAGTACTTC
NA,NA,TRBJ1-6,TRBV6-5,CASSQRRGRNSPLHF,TGTGCCAGCAGCCAGAGGAGGGGCAGGAATTCACCCCTCCACTTT
NA,NA,TRBJ2-1,TRBV19,CATTTDFYNEQFF,TGTGCCACTACCACAGATTTCTACAATGAGCAGTTCTTC
NA,NA,TRBJ2-2,TRBV6-5,CAAQTPFTGELFF,TGTGCCGCCCAGACTCCCTTCACCGGGGAGCTGTTTTTT